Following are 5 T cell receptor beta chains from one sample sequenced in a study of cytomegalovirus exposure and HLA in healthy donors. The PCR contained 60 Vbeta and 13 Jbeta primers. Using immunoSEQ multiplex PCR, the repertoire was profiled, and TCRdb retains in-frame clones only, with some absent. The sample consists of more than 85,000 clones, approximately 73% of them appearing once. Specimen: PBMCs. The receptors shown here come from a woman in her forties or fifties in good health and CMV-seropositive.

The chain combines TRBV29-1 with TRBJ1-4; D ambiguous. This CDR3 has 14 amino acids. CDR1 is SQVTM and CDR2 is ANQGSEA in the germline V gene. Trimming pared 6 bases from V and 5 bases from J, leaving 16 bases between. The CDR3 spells CSVTRPGPNEKLFF. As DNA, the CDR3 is TGCAGCGTAACTAGGCCGGGTCCGAATGAAAAACTGTTTTTT.

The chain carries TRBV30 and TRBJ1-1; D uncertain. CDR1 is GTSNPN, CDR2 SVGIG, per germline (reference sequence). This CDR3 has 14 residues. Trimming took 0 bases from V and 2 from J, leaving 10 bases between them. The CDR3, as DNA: TGTGCCTGGAGTGTACTCCAGGAAAACACTGAAGCTTTCTTT. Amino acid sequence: CAWSVLQENTEAFF.

The CDR3 DNA follows: TGTGCCAGTTCACAGGGGCCGGGCACCGGGGAGCTGTTTTTT. This sequence encodes CASSQGPGTGELFF. V usage is TRBV19 and J usage is TRBJ2-2; 7 bases line up with TRBD1. From germline, CDR1 is LNHDA and CDR2 SQIVND (reference sequence). The CDR3 spans 14 residues. V gave up 8 bases and J gave up 4 bases; unmatched junction bases: 7.

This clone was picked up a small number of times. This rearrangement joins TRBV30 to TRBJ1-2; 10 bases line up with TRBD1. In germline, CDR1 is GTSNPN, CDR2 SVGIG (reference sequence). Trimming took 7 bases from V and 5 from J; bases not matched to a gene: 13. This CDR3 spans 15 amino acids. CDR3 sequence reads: CASKQEDRGSYGYTF. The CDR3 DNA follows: TGTGCCTCAAAACAAGAGGACAGGGGGTCTTATGGCTACACCTTC.

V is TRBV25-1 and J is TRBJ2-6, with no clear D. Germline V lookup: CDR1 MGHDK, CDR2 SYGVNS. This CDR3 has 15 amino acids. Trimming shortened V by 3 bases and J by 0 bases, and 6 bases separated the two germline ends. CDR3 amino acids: CASSESRSGANVLTF. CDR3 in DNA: TGTGCCAGCAGTGAGAGTCGCTCTGGGGCCAACGTCCTGACTTTC.